The 12 T cell receptor beta chains listed next were all sequenced from one sample in a study of blood T cell repertoires in COVID-19. Method: immunoSEQ multiplex PCR; TCRdb's copy keeps in-frame clones and lacks some. The sample includes 150,000 to 200,000 clones, around 87% of them seen just once. The sample consisted of PBMCs or T cells enriched from blood (not recorded which). These receptors were obtained from a woman aged 40 to 50 in a cohort exposed to, infected with or recovered from COVID-19 (not recorded which).

The chain is built from TRBV27 and TRBJ2-2; 10 bases are a match to TRBD2. Germline CDR1 and CDR2: MNHEY and SMNVEV (reference sequence). The trim removed 6 bases at V and 7 bases at J, leaving 11 bases unmatched. The CDR3 extends over 16 amino acids. CDR3 protein: CASSRLAGDGGGELFF. CDR3 DNA: TGTGCCAGCAGCCGTCTAGCGGGAGATGGTGGCGGGGAGCTGTTTTTT.

This chain uses TRBV28 with TRBJ1-1, with 10 bases aligning to TRBD1. Losses at the gene ends were 5 bases for V and 3 bases for J; bases not matched to a gene: 9. CDR1 and CDR2 from the germline V gene are MDHEN and SYDVKM. The CDR3 is made up of 16 amino acids. The CDR3 bases are TGTGCCAGCAGTCCCGACAGGGGGCTTAGGGACACTGAAGCTTTCTTT. This codes for CASSPDRGLRDTEAFF.

The CDR3 sequence: CASSLPDAGEFAYEQYF. CDR3 nucleotides: TGTGCCAGCAGTTTGCCTGACGCAGGGGAATTCGCCTACGAGCAGTACTTC. The V and J genes are TRBV28 and TRBJ2-7; TRBD1 might be the D (6 bases). V lost 3 bases, J lost 2 bases, and 20 bases lay in between. This CDR3 has 17 residues. Germline CDR1 MDHEN, CDR2 SYDVKM.

This chain uses TRBV4-1 with TRBJ2-2; D uncertain. With 2 bases removed from V and 1 base from J, the gap between germline ends came to 14 bases. Looked up from germline, CDR1 is MGHRA and CDR2 is YSYEKL. The CDR3 has 17 residues. CDR3: CASSQTPRGLNTGELFF. The CDR3 nucleotides read TGCGCCAGCAGCCAAACCCCTCGTGGGCTGAACACCGGGGAGCTGTTTTTT.

The CDR3 spells CSVDTEPPYEQYF. DNA for the CDR3: TGCAGCGTTGATACAGAACCCCCCTACGAGCAGTACTTC. The chain employs TRBV29-1 and TRBJ2-7; D is unclear. The CDR3 covers 13 residues. CDR1 is SQVTM, CDR2 ANQGSEA, per germline. Trimming took 3 bases from V and 2 from J, leaving 11 bases between them.

The chain links TRBV19 to TRBJ1-2; 8 bases agree with TRBD1. The CDR3 loop spans 15 amino acids. Germline assignment: CDR1 LNHDA and CDR2 SQIVND (reference sequence). Losses at the gene ends were 5 bases for V and 8 bases for J; bases not matched to a gene: 13. CDR3 in amino acids: CASSPLQGGAGGYTF. The CDR3 bases are TGTGCCAGTAGTCCTCTACAGGGGGGCGCGGGCGGCTACACCTTC.

This clone was counted a single time. This rearrangement joins TRBV5-8 to TRBJ2-1, with D tentatively TRBD1 (6 bases). The V gene's germline CDR1 is SGHTS and CDR2 YDEGEE. CDR3 length equals 18 residues. Trimming took 3 bases from V and 0 from J, leaving 19 bases between them. CDR3 sequence reads: CASSWGTSIFSSYNEQFF. The DNA of the CDR3 is TGTGCCAGCAGCTGGGGGACATCCATTTTTAGCTCCTACAATGAGCAGTTCTTC.

This chain links TRBV4-2 with TRBJ1-3; D not resolved. This CDR3 spans 16 amino acids. The V gene lost 0 bases and the J gene lost 0 bases, with 9 bases spanning the gap. CDR1 is LGHNA and CDR2 is YNFKEQ in the germline V gene. CDR3 in amino acids: CASSQDLGSSGNTIYF. The CDR3 region has the DNA TGTGCCAGCAGCCAAGATTTAGGGAGCTCTGGAAACACCATATATTTT.

The V and J genes are TRBV30 and TRBJ2-7, with 7 bases identical to TRBD2. This CDR3 spans 19 amino acids. The germline V gene encodes CDR1 GTSNPN and CDR2 SVGIG (reference sequence). With 1 base clipped from V and 2 bases from J, the junction kept 20 bases outside the gene matches. In DNA, the CDR3 is TGTGCCTGGAGTGAGCTACTGCGACTAGCCTTCCTCTTACCCTACGAGCAGTACTTC. It is translated as CAWSELLRLAFLLPYEQYF.

J is TRBJ2-1 and V is TRBV3-1 (or the pseudogene TRBV3-2), with D possibly being TRBD2 (5 bases). This CDR3 contains 17 residues. Trimming left V 4 bases short and J 7 bases short, with 23 bases between. Germline CDR1 is LGHDT and CDR2 is YNNKEL (reference sequence). The CDR3 spells CASSRREGPGHKNEQFF. The DNA for the CDR3 is TGTGCCAGCAGCCGCCGTGAGGGCCCCGGCCACAAGAATGAGCAGTTCTTC.

The chain carries TRBV7-9 and TRBJ1-1; 7 nucleotides agree with TRBD1. Germline V gene sequence: CDR1 SEHNR, CDR2 FQNEAQ (reference sequence). The CDR3 covers 16 residues. V dropped 5 bases and J dropped 1; count of bases not matched to a gene: 10. CDR3 amino acids: CASSPSDRFPNTEAFF. The DNA of the CDR3 is TGTGCCAGCAGCCCCTCGGACAGGTTCCCGAACACTGAAGCTTTCTTT.

This clone is labeled as medium-sized. The CDR3 DNA follows: TGTGCCAGCAGTGACTGGACTAGCGGGGGGGGCACAGATACGCAGTATTTT. Its translation is CASSDWTSGGGTDTQYF. The V and J genes are TRBV6-4 and TRBJ2-3; 15 nucleotides align to TRBD2. With 1 base clipped from V and 1 base from J, the junction kept 0 bases outside the gene matches. The germline V gene encodes CDR1 MRHNA and CDR2 SNTAGT. This CDR3 is 17 amino acids long.